Listed here are 19 T cell receptor beta chains from one sample, sequenced in a study of CD8 T cells in Susac syndrome. It was with random hexamers that roughly 0.45 to 1 ug RNA was reverse transcribed. TCRdb itself ran the immunoSEQ multiplex PCR reads through MiXCR, one entry per CDR3 protein. The sample shows 150,000 to 200,000 distinct CDR3 sequences, approximately 94% of them seen only once. The sample comprised CD4+ T cells from PBMCs. The receptors here all came from a human donor with multiple sclerosis.

The J gene is TRBJ2-2, the V gene TRBV29-1; TRBD2 might be the D (5 bases). This CDR3 is built from 12 residues. Trimming took 6 bases from V and 5 from J, leaving 10 bases between them. Germline-derived CDR1 and CDR2 are SQVTM and ANQGSEA. CDR3 amino acids: CSVGPGTGELFF. CDR3 DNA: TGCAGCGTAGGCCCGGGGACCGGGGAGCTGTTTTTT.

The V call is TRBV20-1, the J call TRBJ1-2; D perhaps matches TRBD1 (6 bases). CDR1 DFQATT and CDR2 SNEGSKA come from the germline V gene (reference sequence). CDR3 length: 14 residues. V lost 5 bases to trimming and J lost 2 bases, with 15 bases between them. The chain's CDR3 is CSASDRRGNYGYTF. CDR3 nucleotides: TGCAGTGCTTCCGATCGAAGGGGGAACTATGGCTACACCTTC.

V gene TRBV2 combines with J gene TRBJ2-2, with TRBD2 as a possible D gene (5 bases). V was shortened by 5 bases and J by 3 bases, with 13 bases between the two germline ends. Germline loops: CDR1 SNHLY, CDR2 FYNNEI. This CDR3 contains 15 residues. The DNA for the CDR3 is TGTGCCAGCAGTACCGCTACGGGGTACACCGGGGAGCTGTTTTTT. It encodes CASSTATGYTGELFF. Supplemented by reference TRBV2 and TRBJ2-2, the full variable domain reads EPEVTQTPSHQVTQMGQEVILRCVPISNHLYFYWYRQILGQKVEFLVSFYNNEISEKSEIFDDQFSVERPDGSNFTLKIRSTKLEDSAMYFCASSTATGYTGELFFGEGSRLTVL.

The rearrangement uses TRBV5-1 and TRBJ2-3; maybe TRBD2 (6 bases). Germline CDR1 is SGHRS and CDR2 is YFSETQ. With 0 bases removed from V and 6 bases from J, the gap between germline ends came to 17 bases. The CDR3 length is 16 residues. CDR3 sequence reads: CASSLVAAGPADTQYF. CDR3 coding DNA: TGCGCCAGCAGCTTGGTGGCGGCGGGACCGGCTGATACGCAGTATTTT.

On this clonotype itself: Its ends do not fully match the called genes, so a read error is possible. CDR3 DNA: TGTGCCAGCAGTTCGACAGGGGGCTGGGGGCCCCAGCTTTTT. Translated, it gives CASSSTGGWGPQLF. This chain joins TRBV7-9 and TRBJ1-5; 10 bases line up with TRBD1. CDR3 length: 14 residues. Germline V CDR1 and CDR2: SEHNR, FQNEAQ (reference sequence). Full variable domain (missing parts from reference TRBV7-9 and TRBJ1-5): DTGVSQNPRHKITKRGQNVTFRCDPISEHNRLYWYRQTLGQGPEFLTYFQNEAQLEKSRLLSDRFSAERPKGSFSTLEIQRTEQGDSAMYLCASSSTGGWGPQLFGDGTRLSIL.

The chain carries TRBV27 and TRBJ2-3, with D maybe TRBD1 (5 bases). This CDR3 has 15 residues. Germline assignment: CDR1 MNHEY and CDR2 SMNVEV (reference sequence). V was trimmed by 6 bases and J by 4 bases, leaving 17 bases between them. CDR3 coding DNA: TGTGCCAGCAGGGCCTTAGTGACAGCACCAGATACGCAGTATTTT. It encodes CASRALVTAPDTQYF.

CDR3 in amino acids: CSAFRAQNTEAFF. The CDR3 DNA reads TGCAGTGCTTTCCGGGCCCAGAACACTGAAGCTTTCTTT. The chain is built from TRBV20-1 and TRBJ1-1; D ambiguous. This CDR3 is 13 amino acids long. V lost 5 bases to trimming and J lost 1 base, with 11 bases between them. Germline lookup yields CDR1 DFQATT and CDR2 SNEGSKA (reference sequence).

The gene calls are TRBV28 and TRBJ1-2, with 8 nucleotides matching TRBD1. Germline-derived CDR1 and CDR2 are MDHEN and SYDVKM. The CDR3 is 13 amino acids. V shed 0 bases, J shed 13 bases, and the junction held 7 bases outside the gene matches. This chain's CDR3 is CASSLWEGQGFTF. The CDR3 coding sequence is TGTGCCAGCAGTTTATGGGAAGGACAGGGTTTCACCTTC.

V and J are TRBV5-4 and TRBJ1-2; TRBD1 matches 8 bases. This CDR3 has 18 amino acids. The ends lost 4 bases at V and 1 base at J; junction bases unmatched: 15. Germline V lookup: CDR1 SGHNT, CDR2 YYREEE (reference sequence). The DNA for the CDR3 is TGTGCCAGCAGCCGGATTCAGGGGGCCGCAACAAGTAACTATGGCTACACCTTC. Translated: CASSRIQGAATSNYGYTF.

This clonotype was found once. The chain combines TRBV20-1 with TRBJ1-6; D unclear. There are 12 residues in the CDR3. The V gene lost 6 bases and the J gene lost 9 bases, with 12 bases spanning the gap. Germline V CDR1 and CDR2: DFQATT, SNEGSKA (reference sequence). CDR3 sequence: CSAEEMGSPLHF. CDR3 coding DNA: TGCAGTGCCGAAGAGATGGGTTCACCCCTCCACTTT.

The sample holds one count of this clonotype. This rearrangement joins TRBV7-2 to TRBJ1-2, with D hard to call. The CDR3 is 13 amino acids. Looked up from germline, CDR1 is SGHTA and CDR2 is FQGNSA. Deletions cut 5 bases from V and 5 bases from J, with 12 bases between. The CDR3 DNA sequence: TGTGCCAGCAGCCGGTGGGAGGGATATGGCTACACCTTC. Translating gives CASSRWEGYGYTF.

The rearrangement joins TRBV20-1 to TRBJ2-1, with TRBD2 matching 11 bases. Germline V CDR1 and CDR2: DFQATT, SNEGSKA (reference sequence). J was trimmed by 5 bases and V by 1 base; bases with no gene match: 13. This CDR3 comprises 18 residues. CDR3 sequence (DNA): TGCAGTGCTAGAGTCTTGACTAGCGGGGTAAAAGGAGACAATGAGCAGTTCTTC. Protein: CSARVLTSGVKGDNEQFF.

The genes are TRBV12-3 or TRBV12-4 and TRBJ2-7; possible D gene TRBD2, 5 bases. V was shortened by 3 bases and J by 4 bases, with 13 bases between the two germline ends. CDR3 length equals 14 residues. The CDR3 is CASSLKADFYEQYF. DNA for the CDR3: TGTGCCAGCAGTTTGAAGGCGGACTTTTACGAGCAGTACTTC.

This chain joins TRBV7-9 and TRBJ1-1; D is ambiguous. This CDR3 contains 14 residues. Between the trimmed V and J ends, which lost 1 base and 5 bases, there was a span of 11 bases. Germline CDR1 and CDR2: SEHNR and FQNEAQ (reference sequence). CDR3 bases: TGTGCCAGCAGCTTAGACGGGGATGGTACTGAAGCTTTCTTT. This translates into CASSLDGDGTEAFF.

This chain uses TRBV7-9 with TRBJ2-7, with TRBD1 identical over 9 bases. The V and J ends lost 4 bases and 2 bases, in that order; junction bases with no gene match: 3. Germline CDR1 SEHNR, CDR2 FQNEAQ (reference sequence). CDR3 length: 14 amino acids. The CDR3 nucleotides are TGTGCCAGCAGCTGGACAGGGGCCACCTACGAGCAGTACTTC. This codes for CASSWTGATYEQYF.

This chain uses TRBV12-3 or TRBV12-4 with TRBJ2-7; 9 nucleotides agree with TRBD1. CDR3 length equals 14 residues. With 2 bases clipped from V and 3 bases from J, the junction kept 2 bases outside the gene matches. The CDR3 DNA follows: TGTGCCAGCAGTTTACAGGACAGGGGCTACGAGCAGTACTTC. Protein product: CASSLQDRGYEQYF.

This clonotype appeared once. The rearrangement uses TRBV3-1 and TRBJ1-2; maybe TRBD1 (5 bases). Germline values: CDR1 LGHDT, CDR2 YNNKEL (reference sequence). The length of the CDR3 is 15 residues. V was shortened by 0 bases and J by 5 bases, with 13 bases between the two germline ends. The CDR3 reads CASSQEPTVSYGYTF. In DNA, the CDR3 is TGTGCCAGCAGCCAAGAACCGACAGTTTCTTATGGCTACACCTTC. The whole variable domain, remainder taken from reference TRBV3-1 and TRBJ1-2, is DTAVSQTPKYLVTQMGNDKSIKCEQNLGHDTMYWYKQDSKKFLKIMFSYNNKELIINETVPNRFSPKSPDKAHLNLHINSLELGDSAVYFCASSQEPTVSYGYTFGSGTRLTVV.

In this sample, this clonotype turned up a few times. The V and J genes are TRBV6-1 and TRBJ2-3, with TRBD2 matching over 7 bases. Germline CDR1 and CDR2: MNHNS and SASEGT. V lost 8 bases, J lost 6 bases, and 11 bases stayed unmatched. The CDR3 sequence is 14 residues long. In DNA, the CDR3 is TGTGCCAGCGTCGGGTCGGGGGGAGGGGATACGCAGTATTTT. It translates to CASVGSGGGDTQYF.

This clonotype was picked up a small number of times. This chain connects TRBV2 to TRBJ2-1, with a tentative D call TRBD1 (6 bases). V lost 4 bases to trimming and J lost 14 bases, with 21 bases between them. The CDR3 is made up of 14 amino acids. CDR1 and CDR2 (germline): SNHLY, FYNNEI. CDR3: CASSGNRGRREKFF. The DNA for the CDR3 is TGTGCCAGCAGTGGAAATAGGGGGAGAAGGGAAAAGTTCTTC.